The rows below give T cell receptor beta chains drawn from one sample of a study of blood T cell repertoires in COVID-19. Method: immunoSEQ multiplex PCR; TCRdb's copy keeps in-frame clones and lacks some. The sample contains under 80,000 clones, about nine tenths of which appear only once. The sample comprised peripheral blood. The receptors shown here come from a human donor in a cohort sampled during active COVID-19. Each CDR3 is given with its conserved first and last residue. A D gene is named only where the DNA matches it firmly. The size entry is marked missing in some rows and otherwise reads once, few, many or a size class.

j_call	d_call	v_call	clone_size	cdr3_aa	cdr3_nt
TRBJ2-7	-	TRBV5-6	-	CASSLAGLARYEQYF	TGTGCCAGCAGCTTGGCTGGTCTAGCGAGATACGAGCAGTACTTC
TRBJ1-1	-	TRBV19	-	CASSIGGSGQLNTEAFF	TGTGCCAGTAGTATAGGGGGGAGCGGGCAGTTGAACACTGAAGCTTTCTTT
TRBJ2-1	-	TRBV28	-	CASSLDSSSYNEQFF	TGTGCCAGCAGTTTGGACAGCAGCTCCTACAATGAGCAGTTCTTC
TRBJ2-1	-	TRBV2	few	CASTSYGNEQFF	TGTGCCAGCACTAGCTATGGCAATGAGCAGTTCTTC
TRBJ2-3	-	TRBV5-1	-	CASSASGSTDTQYF	TGCGCCAGCAGTGCCAGCGGAAGCACAGATACGCAGTATTTT
TRBJ1-4	-	TRBV7-9	-	CASSLKDSYEKLFF	TGTGCCAGCAGCTTAAAGGACAGCTATGAAAAACTGTTTTTT
TRBJ1-1	TRBD1	TRBV2	-	CASRRTGAEAFF	TGTGCCAGCAGGAGGACAGGGGCCGAAGCTTTCTTT
TRBJ2-5	-	TRBV7-6	-	CASSLQETQYF	TGTGCCAGCAGCCTACAAGAGACCCAGTACTTC
TRBJ2-1	-	TRBV12-5	-	CASGPFGYNEQFF	TGTGCTAGTGGCCCTTTCGGCTACAATGAGCAGTTCTTC
TRBJ1-2	TRBD1	TRBV30	-	CAWYSGTGGYTF	TGTGCCTGGTATTCCGGGACAGGGGGCTACACCTTC
TRBJ1-2	-	TRBV5-5	once	CASSLGQGTYGYTF	TGTGCCAGCAGCTTGGGGCAGGGGACCTATGGCTACACCTTC
TRBJ2-7	TRBD1	TRBV7-2	-	CASSPRQGGYEQYF	TGTGCCAGCAGCCCTCGACAGGGTGGGTACGAGCAGTACTTC
TRBJ2-7	TRBD1	TRBV19	-	CASSTQGQPYEQYF	TGTGCCAGTAGTACCCAGGGACAGCCCTACGAGCAGTACTTC
TRBJ1-4	-	TRBV5-1	-	CASSRDTLNEKLFF	TGCGCCAGCAGTCGGGACACCCTTAATGAAAAACTGTTTTTT
TRBJ2-3	TRBD1	TRBV3-1/TRBV3-2	-	CASSPKGFSGQGNRDTQYF	TGTGCCAGCAGCCCGAAAGGTTTTTCGGGACAGGGGAATCGGGATACGCAGTATTTT
TRBJ1-4	TRBD1	TRBV27	once	CASSGQGEEKLFF	TGTGCCAGCTCCGGACAGGGCGAAGAAAAACTGTTTTTT
TRBJ1-5	TRBD1	TRBV19	few	CASSSTGGQPQHF	TGTGCCAGTAGTTCAACAGGGGGTCAGCCCCAGCATTTT
TRBJ2-7	TRBD2	TRBV3-1/TRBV3-2	-	CASSPGGEQYF	TGTGCCAGCAGCCCGGGGGGCGAGCAGTACTTC
TRBJ2-7	TRBD1	TRBV14	once	CASSPRTGGSSEQYF	TGTGCCAGCAGTCCCCGGACAGGGGGCTCTTCCGAGCAGTACTTC
TRBJ2-1	TRBD2	TRBV5-6	-	CASSVDLGGGNEQFF	TGTGCCAGCAGCGTGGACCTCGGCGGGGGAAATGAGCAGTTCTTC
TRBJ2-1	TRBD2	TRBV7-6	-	CASSSGLAGNWDEQFF	TGTGCCAGCAGCTCCGGACTAGCGGGAAATTGGGATGAGCAGTTCTTC
TRBJ2-1	TRBD2	TRBV5-5	-	CASSAGLAGGGREQFF	TGTGCCAGCAGCGCGGGACTAGCGGGGGGCGGCCGCGAGCAGTTCTTC
TRBJ1-2	TRBD1	TRBV13	-	CASSLRGQGNYGYTF	TGTGCCAGCAGCCTACGGGGACAGGGAAACTATGGCTACACCTTC
TRBJ1-2	TRBD1	TRBV3-1/TRBV3-2	-	CASSQGGDSSSYGHTF	TGTGCCAGCAGCCAAGGAGGGGACAGCTCATCCTATGGCCACACCTTC
TRBJ2-7	TRBD1	TRBV5-1	-	CASSSTGTGGYEQYF	TGCGCCAGCAGCTCGACCGGGACAGGGGGCTACGAGCAGTACTTC
TRBJ2-1	TRBD1	TRBV19	-	CASSTGTGNEQFF	TGTGCCAGTAGTACCGGGACAGGGAATGAGCAGTTCTTC
TRBJ1-1	-	TRBV19	-	CASSTLRAGAFF	TGTGCCAGTAGTACCCTCAGGGCTGGAGCTTTCTTT
TRBJ2-7	-	TRBV3-1/TRBV3-2	-	CASSHNTTGGEVHEQYF	TGTGCCAGCAGCCACAACACCACCGGGGGAGAGGTCCACGAGCAGTACTTC
TRBJ2-7	TRBD1	TRBV27	-	CASSFRTGNEQYF	TGTGCCAGCAGTTTCAGGACAGGGAACGAGCAGTACTTC
TRBJ1-1	-	TRBV5-4	-	CASSLPTRNTEAFF	TGTGCCAGCAGCTTGCCGACTAGAAACACTGAAGCTTTCTTT
TRBJ2-1	TRBD2	TRBV24-1	-	CATSAISGSTLFF	TGTGCCACCAGTGCCATTAGCGGGAGTACTTTGTTCTTC
TRBJ1-2	-	TRBV6-4	-	CASSYTGSYGYTF	TGTGCCAGCAGCTATACAGGGTCCTATGGCTACACCTTC
TRBJ2-7	TRBD2	TRBV6-5	-	CASSYSLAEGGYEQYF	TGTGCCAGCAGTTACTCTCTAGCGGAGGGAGGCTACGAGCAGTACTTC
TRBJ2-5	TRBD2	TRBV6-5	-	CASRPSGVAETQYF	TGTGCCAGCAGACCTAGCGGGGTAGCGGAGACCCAGTACTTC
TRBJ2-3	-	TRBV11-3	-	CASSLEGADTDTQYF	TGTGCCAGCAGCTTAGAGGGGGCCGACACAGATACGCAGTATTTT
TRBJ2-3	-	TRBV4-2	-	CASSQDSNTQYF	TGTGCCAGCAGCCAAGATTCAAATACGCAGTATTTT
TRBJ2-7	-	TRBV5-5	-	CASSYLVQGAAYEQYF	TGTGCCAGCAGTTACTTAGTACAGGGAGCGGCCTACGAGCAGTACTTC
TRBJ1-5	-	TRBV30	-	CAYSRGISGNQPQHF	TGTGCCTACTCTAGGGGTATTTCTGGCAATCAGCCCCAGCATTTT
TRBJ2-1	-	TRBV27	-	CASSLSGNEQFF	TGTGCCAGCAGCTTGTCGGGGAATGAGCAGTTCTTC
TRBJ2-7	-	TRBV13	once	CASSFGGATYEQYF	TGTGCCAGCAGCTTTGGAGGGGCTACCTACGAGCAGTACTTC
TRBJ2-2	TRBD2	TRBV11-3	-	CASSPIAGGTTGELFF	TGTGCCAGCAGCCCCATAGCGGGAGGAACCACCGGGGAGCTGTTTTTT
TRBJ2-1	-	TRBV5-1	-	CASSLSRDREQFF	TGCGCCAGCAGCTTGAGTCGCGATCGGGAGCAGTTCTTC
TRBJ2-7	TRBD2	TRBV28	-	CASSLQRGGYEQYF	TGTGCCAGCAGTTTACAGCGGGGGGGCTACGAGCAGTACTTC
TRBJ1-2	-	TRBV29-1	-	CSVGGGQVFENYGYTF	TGCAGCGTGGGGGGAGGTCAGGTTTTCGAGAACTATGGCTACACCTTC
TRBJ1-1	-	TRBV9	-	CASSKNPGSGTEAFF	TGTGCCAGCAGCAAAAACCCGGGGAGTGGCACTGAAGCTTTCTTT
TRBJ2-7	-	TRBV10-3	-	CAISEGGTWAYEQYF	TGTGCCATCAGTGAGGGTGGGACTTGGGCCTACGAGCAGTACTTC
TRBJ2-3	-	TRBV5-6	-	CASSRGQPPGTQYF	TGTGCCAGCAGCCGTGGACAGCCTCCTGGTACGCAGTATTTT
TRBJ1-3	-	TRBV3-1/TRBV3-2	few	CASSEGEGFLSGNTIYF	TGTGCCAGCAGCGAAGGGGAGGGTTTCCTTTCTGGAAACACCATATATTTT
TRBJ1-1	-	TRBV9	-	CASSGRGSGTEAFF	TGTGCCAGCAGCGGCAGGGGTTCTGGCACTGAAGCTTTCTTT
TRBJ1-5	TRBD1	TRBV28	-	CASSPQGGSLGPQHF	TGTGCCAGCAGTCCTCAGGGGGGAAGCTTGGGGCCCCAGCATTTT
TRBJ1-2	-	TRBV18	-	CASSKGVPEPGYTF	TGTGCCAGCTCAAAAGGGGTCCCAGAACCTGGCTACACCTTC
TRBJ1-2	TRBD1	TRBV18	-	CASSRPGGYGYTF	TGTGCCAGCTCACGGCCAGGGGGCTATGGCTACACCTTC
TRBJ1-3	-	TRBV20-1	once	CSAIIGNTIYF	TGCAGTGCTATCATTGGAAACACCATATATTTT